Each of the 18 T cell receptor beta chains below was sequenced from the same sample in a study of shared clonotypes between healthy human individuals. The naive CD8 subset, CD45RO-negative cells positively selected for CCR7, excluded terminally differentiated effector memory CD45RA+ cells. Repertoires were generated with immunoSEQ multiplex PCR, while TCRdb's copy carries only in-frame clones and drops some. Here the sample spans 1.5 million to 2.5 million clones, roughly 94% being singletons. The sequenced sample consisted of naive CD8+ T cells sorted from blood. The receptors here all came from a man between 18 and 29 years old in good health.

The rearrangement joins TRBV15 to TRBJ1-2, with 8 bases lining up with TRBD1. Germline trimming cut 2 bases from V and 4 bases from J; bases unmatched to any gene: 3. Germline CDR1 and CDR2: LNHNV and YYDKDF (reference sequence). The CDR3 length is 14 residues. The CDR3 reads CATSRSGQVYGYTF. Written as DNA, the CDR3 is TGTGCCACCAGCAGATCGGGACAGGTCTATGGCTACACCTTC. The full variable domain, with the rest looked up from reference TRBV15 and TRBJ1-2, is DAMVIQNPRYQVTQFGKPVTLSCSQTLNHNVMYWYQQKSSQAPKLLFHYYDKDFNNEADTPDNFQSRRPNTSFCFLDIRSPGLGDTAMYLCATSRSGQVYGYTFGSGTRLTVV.

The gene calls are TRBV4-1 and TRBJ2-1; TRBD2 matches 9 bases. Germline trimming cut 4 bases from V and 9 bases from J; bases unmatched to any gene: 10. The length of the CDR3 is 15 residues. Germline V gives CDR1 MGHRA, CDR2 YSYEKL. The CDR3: CASSLMSSGGIEQFF. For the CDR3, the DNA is TGCGCCAGCAGCCTCATGAGTAGCGGGGGAATTGAGCAGTTCTTC.

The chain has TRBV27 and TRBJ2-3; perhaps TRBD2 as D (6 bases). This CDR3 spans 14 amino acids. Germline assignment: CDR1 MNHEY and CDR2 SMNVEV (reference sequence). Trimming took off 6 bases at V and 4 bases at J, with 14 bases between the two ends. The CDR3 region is CASSPRGEADTQYF. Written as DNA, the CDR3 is TGTGCCAGCAGCCCGCGGGGAGAGGCAGATACGCAGTATTTT.

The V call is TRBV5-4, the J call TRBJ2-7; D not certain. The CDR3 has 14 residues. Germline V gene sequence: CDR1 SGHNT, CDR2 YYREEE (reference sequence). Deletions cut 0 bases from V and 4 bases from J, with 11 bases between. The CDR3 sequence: CASSLVTANYEQYF. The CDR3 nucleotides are TGTGCCAGCAGCTTGGTGACGGCCAATTACGAGCAGTACTTC.

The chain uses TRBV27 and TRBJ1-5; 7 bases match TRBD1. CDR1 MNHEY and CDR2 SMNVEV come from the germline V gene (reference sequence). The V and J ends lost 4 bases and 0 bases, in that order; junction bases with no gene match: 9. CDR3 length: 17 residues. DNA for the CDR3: TGTGCCAGCAGTTCCGACAGGGAATTTTATAGCAATCAGCCCCAGCATTTT. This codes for CASSSDREFYSNQPQHF.

The CDR3 nucleotides read TGTGCCAGCAGCGGAGGGAGCGGGTACGAGCAGTACTTC. This translates into CASSGGSGYEQYF. The gene calls are TRBV9 and TRBJ2-7; TRBD2 is a possible D gene (6 bases). The V gene lost 3 bases and the J gene lost 4 bases, with 11 bases spanning the gap. Germline V gives CDR1 SGDLS, CDR2 YYNGEE. CDR3 length equals 13 residues.

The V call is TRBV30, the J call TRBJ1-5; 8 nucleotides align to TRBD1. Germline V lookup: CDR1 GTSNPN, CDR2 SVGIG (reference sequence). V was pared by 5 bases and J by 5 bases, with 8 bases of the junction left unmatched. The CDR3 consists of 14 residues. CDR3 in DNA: TGTGCCTGGGGCGCAGGACAGGGCGATCAGCCCCAGCATTTT. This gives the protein CAWGAGQGDQPQHF.

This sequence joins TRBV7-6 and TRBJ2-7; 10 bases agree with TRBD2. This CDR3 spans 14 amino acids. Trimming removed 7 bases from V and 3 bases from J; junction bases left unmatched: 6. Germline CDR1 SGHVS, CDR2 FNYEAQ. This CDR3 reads CASTPASGSYEQYF. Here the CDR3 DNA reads TGTGCCAGCACTCCGGCTAGCGGGAGCTACGAGCAGTACTTC. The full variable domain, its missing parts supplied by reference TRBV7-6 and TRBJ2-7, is GAGVSQSPRYKVTKRGQDVALRCDPISGHVSLYWYRQALGQGPEFLTYFNYEAQQDKSGLPNDRFSAERPEGSISTLTIQRTEQRDSAMYRCASTPASGSYEQYFGPGTRLTVT.

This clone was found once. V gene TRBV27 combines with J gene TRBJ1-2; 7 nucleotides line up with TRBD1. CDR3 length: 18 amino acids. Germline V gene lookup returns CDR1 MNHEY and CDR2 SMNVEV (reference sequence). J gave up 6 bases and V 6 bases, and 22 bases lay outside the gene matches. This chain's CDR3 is CASSHRGGAGLVPNGYTF. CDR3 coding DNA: TGTGCCAGCAGCCACAGGGGAGGGGCAGGTTTGGTTCCCAATGGCTACACCTTC.

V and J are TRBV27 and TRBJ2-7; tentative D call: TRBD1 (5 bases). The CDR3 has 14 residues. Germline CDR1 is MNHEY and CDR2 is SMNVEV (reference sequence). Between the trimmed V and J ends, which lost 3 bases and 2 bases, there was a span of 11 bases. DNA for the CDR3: TGTGCCAGCAGTTTTTCCGTGGGGCCCTACGAGCAGTACTTC. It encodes CASSFSVGPYEQYF.

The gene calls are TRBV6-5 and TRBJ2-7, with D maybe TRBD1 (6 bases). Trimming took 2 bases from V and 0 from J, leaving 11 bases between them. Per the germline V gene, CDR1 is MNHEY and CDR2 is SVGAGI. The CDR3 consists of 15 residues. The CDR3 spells CASSYNRDTSYEQYF. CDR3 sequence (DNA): TGTGCCAGCAGTTACAACCGGGACACCTCCTACGAGCAGTACTTC.

CDR3 sequence reads: CASSLVPGGGSPLHF. In nucleotides, the CDR3 is TGTGCCAGCAGCTTAGTCCCCGGGGGGGGTTCACCCCTCCACTTT. The chain joins TRBV11-2 to TRBJ1-6, with a tentative D call TRBD1 (5 bases). Per germline, CDR1 SGHAT and CDR2 FQNNGV. The CDR3 is 15 residues long. V shed 1 base and J shed 9 bases, with 13 bases lying between them.

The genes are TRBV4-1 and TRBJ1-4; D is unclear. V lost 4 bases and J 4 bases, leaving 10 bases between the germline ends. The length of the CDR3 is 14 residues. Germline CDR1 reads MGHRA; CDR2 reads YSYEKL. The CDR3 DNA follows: TGCGCCAGCAGCCCTGTTGACCTTAATGAAAAACTGTTTTTT. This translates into CASSPVDLNEKLFF.

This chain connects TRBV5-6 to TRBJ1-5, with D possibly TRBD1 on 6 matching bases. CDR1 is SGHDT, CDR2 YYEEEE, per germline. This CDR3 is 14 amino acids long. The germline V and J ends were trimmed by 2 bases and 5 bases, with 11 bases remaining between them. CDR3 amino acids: CASSFFPGDQPQHF. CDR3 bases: TGTGCCAGCAGCTTCTTTCCAGGGGATCAGCCCCAGCATTTT.

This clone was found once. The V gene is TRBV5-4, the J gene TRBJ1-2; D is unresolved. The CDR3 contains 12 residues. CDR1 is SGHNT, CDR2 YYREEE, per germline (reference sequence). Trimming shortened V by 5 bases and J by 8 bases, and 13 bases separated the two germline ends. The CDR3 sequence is CASRDNIGGYTF. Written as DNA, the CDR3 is TGTGCCAGCAGGGATAACATCGGGGGCTACACCTTC.

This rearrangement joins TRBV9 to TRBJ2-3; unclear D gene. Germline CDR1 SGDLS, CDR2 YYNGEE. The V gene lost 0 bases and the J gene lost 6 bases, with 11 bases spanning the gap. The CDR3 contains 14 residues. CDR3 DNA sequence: TGTGCCAGCAGCGTAGTTTCGGCAGCTGATACGCAGTATTTT. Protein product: CASSVVSAADTQYF.

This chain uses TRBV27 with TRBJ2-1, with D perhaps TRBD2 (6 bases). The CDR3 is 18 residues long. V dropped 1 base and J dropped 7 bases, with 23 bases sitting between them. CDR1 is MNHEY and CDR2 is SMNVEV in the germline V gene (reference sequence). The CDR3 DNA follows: TGTGCCAGCAGTTTATTTGTTGAGGAGGGATTGATTGGTAATGAGCAGTTCTTC. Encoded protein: CASSLFVEEGLIGNEQFF.

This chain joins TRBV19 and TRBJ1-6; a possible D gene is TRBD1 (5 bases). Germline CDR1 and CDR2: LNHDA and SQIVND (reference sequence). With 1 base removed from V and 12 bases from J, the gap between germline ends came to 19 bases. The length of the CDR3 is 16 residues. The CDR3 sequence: CASSIALGPGDVPLHF. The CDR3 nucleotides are TGTGCCAGTAGTATAGCCCTGGGGCCGGGGGACGTACCCCTCCACTTT.